Listed below are T cell receptor beta chains from one sample, sequenced in a study of blood T cell repertoires in COVID-19. TCRdb's table, derived via immunoSEQ multiplex PCR, lists solely in-frame clones and lacks some. The sample carries approximately 300,000 clones, around 88% recorded once. The sample consisted of peripheral blood. The receptors were sampled from a man aged 25-45 years with acute or convalescent COVID-19. The CDR3 runs from the conserved cysteine through the conserved F or W. D genes are given only for firm matches. Where a row states a size, it is once, few, many or the class of an expanded clone; other rows omit it.

size: .; D: .; J: TRBJ2-2; V: TRBV6-5; DNA: TGTGCCAGCAGTTACTGGAGAACGAACACCGGGGAGCTGTTTTTT; CDR3: CASSYWRTNTGELFF
size: .; D: .; J: TRBJ2-2; V: TRBV7-3; DNA: TGTGCCAGCAGCTTAGGAGCGAACACCGGGGAGCTGTTTTTT; CDR3: CASSLGANTGELFF
size: few; D: .; J: TRBJ1-4; V: TRBV3-1/TRBV3-2; DNA: TGTGCCAGCAGCCAAGAGGGGGCGACAGCAACTAATGAAAAACTGTTTTTT; CDR3: CASSQEGATATNEKLFF
size: .; D: TRBD1; J: TRBJ1-2; V: TRBV5-6; DNA: TGTGCCAGCGGTAACAGGGACAGGACGATTTGGATTTATGGCTACACCTTC; CDR3: CASGNRDRTIWIYGYTF
size: .; D: .; J: TRBJ1-4; V: TRBV6-5; DNA: TGTGCCAGCCGGTCGGGAGGGAAGGGTGAAAAACTGTTTTTT; CDR3: CASRSGGKGEKLFF
size: .; D: .; J: TRBJ2-7; V: TRBV27; DNA: TGTGCCAGCAGTCCCCGGGGAGCCTACGAGCAGTACTTC; CDR3: CASSPRGAYEQYF
size: .; D: .; J: TRBJ2-4; V: TRBV3-1/TRBV3-2; DNA: TGTGCCAGCAGCCAACGGGGGTCCAAAAACATTCAGTACTTC; CDR3: CASSQRGSKNIQYF
size: once; D: TRBD1; J: TRBJ2-2; V: TRBV6-5; DNA: TGTGCCAGCAGGGTAAACAGGGGACATCTGTTTTTT; CDR3: CASRVNRGHLFF
size: .; D: .; J: TRBJ1-1; V: TRBV29-1; DNA: TGCAGCGCCAGTAGGCAGCGGAACACTGAAGCTTTCTTT; CDR3: CSASRQRNTEAFF
size: few; D: TRBD1; J: TRBJ1-1; V: TRBV19; DNA: TGTGCCAGTAGTATATTGGAAGGGGGCCGTACTGAAGCTTTCTTT; CDR3: CASSILEGGRTEAFF
size: .; D: .; J: TRBJ1-6; V: TRBV6-5; DNA: TGTGCCAGCACATTTACAGCCAATTCACCCCTCCACTTT; CDR3: CASTFTANSPLHF
size: .; D: .; J: TRBJ1-5; V: TRBV27; DNA: TGTGCCAGCAGTCAAAAAGTACGGAGTTATAGCAATCAGCCCCAGCATTTT; CDR3: CASSQKVRSYSNQPQHF
size: .; D: TRBD1; J: TRBJ1-6; V: TRBV14; DNA: TGTGCCAGCAGCCTCGAGGGGGCTAGTTCACCCCTCCACTTT; CDR3: CASSLEGASSPLHF
size: .; D: .; J: TRBJ2-7; V: TRBV28; DNA: TGTGCCAGCAGTTTTCCAAACCGGGATACATACGAGCAGTACTTC; CDR3: CASSFPNRDTYEQYF
size: .; D: .; J: TRBJ2-2; V: TRBV3-1/TRBV3-2; DNA: TGTGCCACCTCCCCAGGGGTCACCGGGGAGCTGTTTTTT; CDR3: CATSPGVTGELFF
size: .; D: .; J: TRBJ2-3; V: TRBV4-1; DNA: TGCGCCAGCAGCCACGCCCTTGGGGGGACAGCCTTGGATACGCAGTATTTT; CDR3: CASSHALGGTALDTQYF
size: .; D: TRBD2; J: TRBJ2-5; V: TRBV6-2/TRBV6-3; DNA: TGTGCCAGCAGTTACGAGGTCGGCGGGGGGGCAATCGAGACCCAGTACTTC; CDR3: CASSYEVGGGAIETQYF
size: .; D: .; J: TRBJ2-4; V: TRBV28; DNA: TGTGCCAGCAGTCTCGGCGGCGGTTTAGCCAAAAACATTCAGTACTTC; CDR3: CASSLGGGLAKNIQYF
size: .; D: .; J: TRBJ2-7; V: TRBV14; DNA: TGTGCCAGCAGCCAAAGATGGGGGGGGCTGAGCTACGAGCAGTACTTC; CDR3: CASSQRWGGLSYEQYF
size: .; D: TRBD1; J: TRBJ1-2; V: TRBV27; DNA: TGTGCCAGCAGTTCCCCCGGGACAGGCTATGGCTACACCTTC; CDR3: CASSSPGTGYGYTF
size: once; D: .; J: TRBJ2-3; V: TRBV5-1; DNA: TGCGCCAGCAGCTTGGGTGGGAGATCGGATACGCAGTATTTT; CDR3: CASSLGGRSDTQYF
size: .; D: TRBD1; J: TRBJ1-1; V: TRBV28; DNA: TGTGCCAGCAGCGCGACAGGGTTCGATGCTGCTTTCTTT; CDR3: CASSATGFDAAFF
size: .; D: .; J: TRBJ1-6; V: TRBV5-8; DNA: TGTGCCAGCAGCTTGGCTGGGGGAGGGGAATCACCCCTCCACTTT; CDR3: CASSLAGGGESPLHF
size: .; D: .; J: TRBJ2-3; V: TRBV5-1; DNA: TGCGCCAGCAGCCCGAGAACTAGCACAGATACGCAGTATTTT; CDR3: CASSPRTSTDTQYF
size: .; D: .; J: TRBJ2-7; V: TRBV28; DNA: TGTGCCAGCAGTTTATCACGGGACTGGGTTTACTACGAGCAGTACTTC; CDR3: CASSLSRDWVYYEQYF
size: .; D: .; J: TRBJ2-5; V: TRBV4-1; DNA: TGCGCCAGCAGCCAAGAACTATTCCAAGAGACCCAGTACTTC; CDR3: CASSQELFQETQYF
size: .; D: TRBD1; J: TRBJ1-3; V: TRBV18; DNA: TGTGCCAGCTCACCCACCGGGACAGGGGTAGGAAACACCATATATTTT; CDR3: CASSPTGTGVGNTIYF
size: .; D: .; J: TRBJ1-5; V: TRBV3-1/TRBV3-2; DNA: TGTGCCAGCAGCCAAGATTTCAATAGCAATCAGCCCCAGCATTTT; CDR3: CASSQDFNSNQPQHF
size: few; D: TRBD1; J: TRBJ1-6; V: TRBV9; DNA: TGTGCCAGCAGCGGGACAGGGGTTATCGGTAAGCCCCTCCACTTT; CDR3: CASSGTGVIGKPLHF
size: .; D: .; J: TRBJ1-1; V: TRBV19; DNA: TGTGCCACCGCTAGGAGGGGCACTGAAGCTTTCTTT; CDR3: CATARRGTEAFF
size: .; D: TRBD2; J: TRBJ2-3; V: TRBV30; DNA: TGTGCCTGGAGTGTGCGGGGGGCCGGAGATACGCAGTATTTT; CDR3: CAWSVRGAGDTQYF
size: few; D: TRBD1; J: TRBJ1-1; V: TRBV10-3; DNA: TGTGCCATCCGCCCCGGGGACAGCGGGAACACTGAAGCTTTCTTT; CDR3: CAIRPGDSGNTEAFF
size: once; D: TRBD1; J: TRBJ1-1; V: TRBV7-3; DNA: TGTGCCAGCAGCCCGCGACAGGGGACTGAAGCTTTCTTT; CDR3: CASSPRQGTEAFF
size: .; D: .; J: TRBJ1-3; V: TRBV6-1; DNA: TGTGCCAGCAGTGCCCTGGTAATTAGGGGGTCTGGAAACACCATATATTTT; CDR3: CASSALVIRGSGNTIYF
size: .; D: .; J: TRBJ2-1; V: TRBV14; DNA: TGTGCCAGCAGCAGAGGCTTCGGGGATGAGCAGTTCTTC; CDR3: CASSRGFGDEQFF
size: .; D: .; J: TRBJ1-5; V: TRBV19; DNA: TGTGCCAGTAGTATTACTTTAGGGGCAATAAATCAGCCCCAGCATTTT; CDR3: CASSITLGAINQPQHF
size: .; D: TRBD1; J: TRBJ1-2; V: TRBV19; DNA: TGTGCCAGTAGACTTCAACAGGGGAACTATGGCTACACCTTC; CDR3: CASRLQQGNYGYTF
size: .; D: TRBD1; J: TRBJ2-1; V: TRBV28; DNA: TGTGCCAGCCACCGGGACAGGGCCTACAATGAGCAGTTCTTC; CDR3: CASHRDRAYNEQFF
size: .; D: TRBD2; J: TRBJ2-1; V: TRBV28; DNA: TGTGCCAGCAGTCCCCGGTCGGGACTAGCTTCGATTGAGCAGTTCTTC; CDR3: CASSPRSGLASIEQFF
size: .; D: .; J: TRBJ1-3; V: TRBV5-1; DNA: TGCGCCAGCAGTTTGGACAACCCTGGAAACACCATATATTTT; CDR3: CASSLDNPGNTIYF
size: few; D: TRBD1; J: TRBJ1-2; V: TRBV19; DNA: TGTGCCAGTAGTTTGGGACAGTACTATGGCTACACCTTC; CDR3: CASSLGQYYGYTF